A single sample gave rise to the 32 T cell receptor beta chains below, sequenced in a study of OX40 agonist ivuxolimab in advanced cancers. Data came from immunoSEQ multiplex PCR; TCRdb stores just in-frame clones and leaves some out. The data show 90,000 to 95,000 clones, around 87% seen once. Sequences were derived from CD4+ or CD8+ T cells sorted from blood, sampled in a trial of the OX40 agonist ivuxolimab. These receptors originate from an adult with an advanced solid tumor such as melanoma, head and neck, liver or kidney cancer.

The chain carries TRBV28 and TRBJ2-1, with D maybe TRBD2 (6 bases). Germline V CDR1 and CDR2: MDHEN, SYDVKM. Trimming took off 8 bases at V and 4 bases at J, with 18 bases between the two ends. This CDR3 comprises 15 residues. CDR3 DNA: TGTGCCAGCCACACCCCGGCGGAGGGATACAATGAGCAGTTCTTC. Translating it yields CASHTPAEGYNEQFF. The variable domain in full, with the rest retrieved from reference TRBV28 and TRBJ2-1, is DVKVTQSSRYLVKRTGEKVFLECVQDMDHENMFWYRQDPGLGLRLIYFSYDVKMKEKGDIPEGYSVSREKKERFSLILESASTNQTSMYLCASHTPAEGYNEQFFGPGTRLTVL.

The rearrangement links TRBV6-1 to TRBJ2-7; D might be TRBD1 (5 bases). From germline, CDR1 is MNHNS and CDR2 SASEGT. CDR3 length equals 13 residues. The V gene lost 4 bases and the J gene lost 5 bases, with 12 bases spanning the gap. The CDR3, as DNA: TGTGCCAGCAGTGGAGTTCAGGGTCACGAGCAGTACTTC. It codes for CASSGVQGHEQYF.

This rearrangement joins TRBV19 to TRBJ2-7, with D possibly TRBD2 on 6 matching bases. Germline CDR1 reads LNHDA; CDR2 reads SQIVND (reference sequence). The CDR3 has 16 residues. Trimming removed 3 bases from V and 5 bases from J, with 20 bases in between. In DNA, the CDR3 is TGTGCCAGTAGTATTTCATTACTAGCCCTCGGAAACGAGCAGTACTTC. Amino acids: CASSISLLALGNEQYF.

The chain links TRBV7-3 to TRBJ2-1; 13 bases line up with TRBD2. The CDR3 covers 18 residues. V lost 1 base to trimming and J lost 6 bases; unmatched junction nucleotides: 9. Germline CDR1 is SGHTA and CDR2 is FQGTGA. The CDR3 loop is CASSLSPGLAGVGNEQFF. The CDR3 DNA reads as TGTGCCAGCAGCTTAAGCCCCGGACTAGCGGGAGTCGGCAATGAGCAGTTCTTC.

This clone was detected only a few times. The V and J genes are TRBV11-3 and TRBJ2-1; TRBD2 matches at 7 bases. The V gene end was trimmed by 5 bases and the J gene end by 8 bases; junction bases not matched to a gene: 12. The CDR3 is 15 amino acids. The V gene's germline CDR1 is SGHNT and CDR2 YENEEA. The CDR3 is CASSPGAGVTDEQFF. DNA for the CDR3: TGTGCCAGCAGCCCTGGGGCGGGAGTGACCGATGAGCAGTTCTTC.

V usage is TRBV6-5 and J usage is TRBJ2-1, with D perhaps matching TRBD2 (6 bases). V lost 7 bases and J 2 bases, leaving 12 bases between the germline ends. This CDR3 comprises 14 residues. CDR1 and CDR2 (germline): MNHEY, SVGAGI. The CDR3 nucleotides are TGTGCCAGCACCGGGAGTGGCCCCTACAATGAGCAGTTCTTC. Its protein is CASTGSGPYNEQFF.

This chain joins TRBV5-1 and TRBJ2-3; 13 nucleotides agree with TRBD2. From germline, CDR1 is SGHRS and CDR2 YFSETQ. This CDR3 has 15 amino acids. V trimming: 5 bases; J trimming: 4 bases; junction bases outside the gene matches: 4. CDR3 nucleotides: TGCGCCAGCAGTCGGACTAGCGGGAGCGCAGATACGCAGTATTTT. This translates into CASSRTSGSADTQYF.

The J gene is TRBJ1-2, the V gene TRBV4-3; a possible D gene is TRBD1 (5 bases). This CDR3 contains 16 residues. Germline V gene sequence: CDR1 LGHNA, CDR2 YSLEER. V was pared by 0 bases and J by 0 bases, with 11 bases between. CDR3 loop: CASSQDGGSSNYGYTF. The CDR3 nucleotides read TGCGCCAGCAGCCAAGATGGGGGGTCATCTAACTATGGCTACACCTTC.

V usage is TRBV19 and J usage is TRBJ2-2; 7 nucleotides align to TRBD1. The J segment lost 4 bases and the V segment lost 3 bases, leaving 2 bases of the junction unmatched. The germline CDR1 and CDR2 sequences are LNHDA and SQIVND (reference sequence). The CDR3 totals 14 residues. The CDR3 DNA follows: TGTGCCAGTAGTATGACAGGGTTCACCGGGGAGCTGTTTTTT. Protein sequence: CASSMTGFTGELFF.

The chain joins TRBV19 to TRBJ1-5; D may be TRBD1 (6 bases). The germline V and J ends were trimmed by 2 bases and 11 bases, with 10 bases remaining between them. Germline V gene lookup returns CDR1 LNHDA and CDR2 SQIVND (reference sequence). CDR3 length: 12 residues. CDR3 nucleotide sequence: TGTGCCAGTAGTATAAGGGGGGAGTCCCAGCATTTT. Translating it yields CASSIRGESQHF.

The rearrangement joins TRBV7-3 to TRBJ2-7; 8 nucleotides agree with TRBD2. V gave up 4 bases and J gave up 0 bases; unmatched junction bases: 5. The CDR3 spans 15 residues. Germline V gene data show CDR1 as SGHTA and CDR2 as FQGTGA. This chain's CDR3 is CASSSLAGYSYEQYF. The CDR3 DNA reads TGTGCCAGCAGCTCCTTAGCGGGGTACTCCTACGAGCAGTACTTC.

The rearrangement uses TRBV18 and TRBJ1-5; D is possibly TRBD1 (5 bases). The CDR3 consists of 15 residues. The V gene's germline CDR1 is KGHSH and CDR2 LQKENI. V was pared by 6 bases and J by 3 bases, with 15 bases between. Written as DNA, the CDR3 is TGTGCCAGCTCGCAAGTGGCAGGGACCAATCAGCCCCAGCATTTT. Its protein is CASSQVAGTNQPQHF.

As to this clone: Other DNA sequences of this sample code for an identical CDR3. The chain combines TRBV5-1 with TRBJ1-1, with D hard to call. V dropped 0 bases and J dropped 1 base, with 4 bases sitting between them. The CDR3 contains 13 residues. Looked up from germline, CDR1 is SGHRS and CDR2 is YFSETQ. The CDR3 region has the DNA TGCGCCAGCAGCTTGGGGCGGAACACTGAAGCTTTCTTT. It codes for CASSLGRNTEAFF.

The rearrangement links TRBV28 to TRBJ2-7; D is unclear. V was shortened by 5 bases and J by 2 bases, with 4 bases between the two germline ends. Germline CDR1 is MDHEN and CDR2 is SYDVKM. This CDR3 region has 11 residues. The CDR3 reads CASSPAYEQYF. The CDR3 DNA reads as TGTGCCAGCAGTCCGGCCTACGAGCAGTACTTC.

This rearrangement joins TRBV30 to TRBJ1-3; D unresolved. With 4 bases removed from V and 0 bases from J, the gap between germline ends came to 10 bases. The germline CDR1 and CDR2 sequences are GTSNPN and SVGIG (reference sequence). This CDR3 is built from 14 residues. The CDR3 region has the DNA TGTGCCTGGATTCGGGCCCGCTCTGGAAACACCATATATTTT. Its translation is CAWIRARSGNTIYF. Full variable domain (rest looked up from reference TRBV30 and TRBJ1-3): SQTIHQWPATLVQPVGSPLSLECTVEGTSNPNLYWYRQAAGRGLQLLFYSVGIGQISSEVPQNLSASRPQDRQFILSSKKLLLSDSGFYLCAWIRARSGNTIYFGEGSWLTVV.

The V and J genes are TRBV7-9 and TRBJ1-2; TRBD1 matches at 10 bases. From germline, CDR1 is SEHNR and CDR2 FQNEAQ (reference sequence). The CDR3 extends over 14 amino acids. V lost 4 bases, J lost 4 bases, and 3 bases stayed unmatched. CDR3 sequence (DNA): TGTGCCAGCAGCTACGACAGGGGGCTCTATGGCTACACCTTC. Amino acids: CASSYDRGLYGYTF.

The rearrangement uses TRBV18 and TRBJ2-1; TRBD1 aligns across 10 bases. The germline gives CDR1 KGHSH, CDR2 LQKENI. With 3 bases clipped from V and 15 bases from J, the junction kept 8 bases outside the gene matches. This CDR3 region has 13 residues. CDR3 nucleotide sequence: TGTGCCAGCTCACCGGGACAGGGGTCTTTGGGGTTCTTC. As protein: CASSPGQGSLGFF. Together with reference TRBV18 and TRBJ2-1, the CDR3 gives the full variable domain: NAGVMQNPRHLVRRRGQEARLRCSPMKGHSHVYWYRQLPEEGLKFMVYLQKENIIDESGMPKERFSAEFPKEGPSILRIQQVVRGDSAAYFCASSPGQGSLGFFGPGTRLTVL.

This chain links TRBV28 with TRBJ2-7; TRBD1 is a possible D gene (6 bases). The germline V gene encodes CDR1 MDHEN and CDR2 SYDVKM. V was cut by 5 bases and J by 2 bases, with 13 bases left in between. This CDR3 is 14 amino acids long. CDR3 protein: CASSGAGETYEQYF. Here the CDR3 DNA reads TGTGCCAGCAGTGGGGCAGGGGAAACCTACGAGCAGTACTTC.

This chain links TRBV5-1 with TRBJ1-2, with 8 bases fitting TRBD1. With 4 bases clipped from V and 1 base from J, the junction kept 6 bases outside the gene matches. This CDR3 is 15 amino acids long. Germline V lookup: CDR1 SGHRS, CDR2 YFSETQ. The CDR3 DNA follows: TGCGCCAGCAGCGAGGCCACAGGGGGTAACTATGGCTACACCTTC. Translating it yields CASSEATGGNYGYTF.

This rearrangement joins TRBV21-1 to TRBJ1-1; TRBD1, the table's D call, lacks a check against the DNA. TRBV21-1 is noted as a pseudogene. This CDR3 is built from 22 residues. The CDR3 nucleotides read TGTGCCAGCAGCAATGAAGTAGCGACAGGGGGGCGCATAAACCGCAGCCACCCTGAAGCTTTCTTT. Translated: CASSNEVATGGRINRSHPEAFF.

The J gene is TRBJ1-6, the V gene TRBV27; weak D call: TRBD1 (5 bases). V lost 3 bases and J 5 bases, leaving 11 bases between the germline ends. Germline loops: CDR1 MNHEY, CDR2 SMNVEV (reference sequence). The CDR3 consists of 15 residues. CDR3 DNA sequence: TGTGCCAGCAGTTTGGAGGGACTCAATAATTCACCCCTCCACTTT. It translates to CASSLEGLNNSPLHF.

The chain combines TRBV7-6 with TRBJ1-3, with D uncertain. Trimming pared 0 bases from V and 0 bases from J, leaving 9 bases between. Per germline, CDR1 SGHVS and CDR2 FNYEAQ. The CDR3 is 16 amino acids. The CDR3 DNA reads TGTGCCAGCAGCTTAGCGAGGCAGCTCTCTGGAAACACCATATATTTT. As protein: CASSLARQLSGNTIYF.

J is TRBJ1-1 and V is TRBV11-3, with 12 bases matching TRBD1. This CDR3 comprises 18 residues. Per the germline V gene, CDR1 is SGHNT and CDR2 is YENEEA. V was clipped by 5 bases and J by 3 bases; unmatched bases: 13. CDR3 sequence reads: CASSPGRGTGGIDTEAFF. The CDR3 coding sequence is TGTGCCAGCAGCCCAGGGAGAGGGACAGGGGGCATAGACACTGAAGCTTTCTTT. Full variable domain (remainder filled in from reference TRBV11-3 and TRBJ1-1): EAGVVQSPRYKIIEKKQPVAFWCNPISGHNTLYWYLQNLGQGPELLIRYENEEAVDDSQLPKDRFSAERLKGVDSTLKIQPAELGDSAVYLCASSPGRGTGGIDTEAFFGQGTRLTVV.

The chain joins TRBV18 to TRBJ2-3; tentatively, D is TRBD1 or TRBD2 (5 bases each). Trimming stripped 0 bases from V and 5 bases from J, with 12 bases between. The CDR3 is made up of 15 amino acids. CDR1 is KGHSH and CDR2 is LQKENI in the germline V gene. In DNA form, the CDR3 reads TGTGCCAGCTCACCACCGGTGGGGGTGGGAGATACGCAGTATTTT. The encoded protein is CASSPPVGVGDTQYF.

The chain recombines TRBV6-1 with TRBJ2-3; TRBD1 is a possible D gene (5 bases). Trimming stripped 0 bases from V and 4 bases from J, with 8 bases between. Germline-derived CDR1 and CDR2 are MNHNS and SASEGT. The CDR3 has 14 amino acids. Here the CDR3 DNA reads TGTGCCAGCAGTGAAGCTAGGGGTTCAGATACGCAGTATTTT. Its translation: CASSEARGSDTQYF.

The genes are TRBV18 and TRBJ1-3; tentative D call: TRBD1 (5 bases). The CDR3 has 15 residues. Germline V gene lookup returns CDR1 KGHSH and CDR2 LQKENI. V lost 1 base and J lost 2, with 9 bases in between. CDR3 in amino acids: CASSPQGIAGNTIYF. The CDR3 DNA is TGTGCCAGCTCACCACAGGGGATTGCTGGAAACACCATATATTTT. Full variable domain (outside the CDR3, taken from reference TRBV18 and TRBJ1-3): NAGVMQNPRHLVRRRGQEARLRCSPMKGHSHVYWYRQLPEEGLKFMVYLQKENIIDESGMPKERFSAEFPKEGPSILRIQQVVRGDSAAYFCASSPQGIAGNTIYFGEGSWLTVV.

This chain uses TRBV5-4 with TRBJ1-2, with 9 bases lining up with TRBD1. V lost 5 bases and J lost 2; bases outside the gene matches: 10. This CDR3 is built from 16 residues. The germline V gene has CDR1 SGHNT and CDR2 YYREEE (reference sequence). The CDR3 sequence: CASSLPGTGFNYGYTF. CDR3 nucleotide sequence: TGTGCCAGCAGTCTCCCGGGGACAGGGTTCAACTATGGCTACACCTTC. Combining the CDR3 with reference TRBV5-4 and TRBJ1-2 gives the whole variable domain ETGVTQSPTHLIKTRGQQVTLRCSSQSGHNTVSWYQQALGQGPQFIFQYYREEENGRGNFPPRFSGLQFPNYSSELNVNALELDDSALYLCASSLPGTGFNYGYTFGSGTRLTVV.

The chain has TRBV4-2 and TRBJ2-3; 9 nucleotides line up with TRBD2. V was pared by 5 bases and J by 3 bases, with 9 bases of the junction left unmatched. The CDR3 contains 16 residues. The germline gives CDR1 LGHNA, CDR2 YNFKEQ. The CDR3 DNA sequence: TGTGCCAGCAGCGCCAGACTAGCGGATGAAACAGATACGCAGTATTTT. Protein sequence: CASSARLADETDTQYF.

The chain recombines TRBV9 with TRBJ2-7, with D unresolved. Trimming stripped 0 bases from V and 7 bases from J, with 11 bases between. The germline CDR1 and CDR2 sequences are SGDLS and YYNGEE. The CDR3 is 13 amino acids. The CDR3 DNA reads TGTGCCAGCAGCGTAGGTATTGCTGGAGAGCAGTACTTC. Amino acid sequence: CASSVGIAGEQYF. Full variable domain (rest looked up from reference TRBV9 and TRBJ2-7): DSGVTQTPKHLITATGQRVTLRCSPRSGDLSVYWYQQSLDQGLQFLIQYYNGEERAKGNILERFSAQQFPDLHSELNLSSLELGDSALYFCASSVGIAGEQYFGPGTRLTVT.

The gene calls are TRBV30 and TRBJ1-4; D ambiguous. This CDR3 is built from 13 residues. The ends were cut back, 8 bases at V and 1 base at J, with 11 bases in the middle. The V gene's germline CDR1 is GTSNPN and CDR2 SVGIG (reference sequence). CDR3 in amino acids: CARRSGTNEKLFF. The CDR3 DNA follows: TGTGCCCGACGTTCGGGAACTAATGAAAAACTGTTTTTT.

This clone has only a few counts. This chain uses TRBV11-1 with TRBJ2-3; 13 bases are a match to TRBD2. The junction had 7 bases not matched to a gene; V was cut back by 4 bases and J by 0 bases. The CDR3 spans 18 residues. Germline lookup yields CDR1 SGHAT and CDR2 FQDESV (reference sequence). In nucleotides, the CDR3 is TGTGCCAGCAGCTCCCCCGGGACTAGCGGGACTAGCACAGATACGCAGTATTTT. Translated: CASSSPGTSGTSTDTQYF.

The rearrangement links TRBV25-1 to TRBJ2-4; D tentatively reads TRBD1 or TRBD2 (5 bases each). The CDR3 length is 14 residues. The germline gives CDR1 MGHDK, CDR2 SYGVNS. V was clipped by 1 base and J by 1 base, with 5 bases between them. The DNA of the CDR3 is TGTGCCAGCAGTGAATGGGGGGCCAAAAACATTCAGTACTTC. This translates into CASSEWGAKNIQYF.